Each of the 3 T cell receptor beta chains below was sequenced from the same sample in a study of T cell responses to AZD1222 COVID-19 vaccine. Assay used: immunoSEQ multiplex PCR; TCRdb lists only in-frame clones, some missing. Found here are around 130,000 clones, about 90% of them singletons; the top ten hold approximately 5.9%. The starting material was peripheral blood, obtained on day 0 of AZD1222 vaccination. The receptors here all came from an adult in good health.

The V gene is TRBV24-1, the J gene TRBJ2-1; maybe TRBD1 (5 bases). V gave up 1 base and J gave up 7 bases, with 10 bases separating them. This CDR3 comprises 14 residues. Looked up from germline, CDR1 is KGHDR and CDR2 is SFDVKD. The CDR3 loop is CATSDLVHRNEQFF. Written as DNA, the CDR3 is TGTGCCACCAGTGATTTAGTCCACAGGAATGAGCAGTTCTTC.

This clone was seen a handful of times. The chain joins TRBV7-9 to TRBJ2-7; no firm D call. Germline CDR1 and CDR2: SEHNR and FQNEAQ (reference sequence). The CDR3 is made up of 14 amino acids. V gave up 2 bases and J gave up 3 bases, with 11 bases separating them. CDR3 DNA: TGTGCCAGCAGCTTATCAACGTCGGACTACGAGCAGTACTTC. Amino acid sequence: CASSLSTSDYEQYF.

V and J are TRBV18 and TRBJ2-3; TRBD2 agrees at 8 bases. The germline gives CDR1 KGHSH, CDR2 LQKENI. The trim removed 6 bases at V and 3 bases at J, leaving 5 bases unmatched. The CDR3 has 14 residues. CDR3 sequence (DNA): TGTGCCAGCTCCCGGGAGGGAGGGACAGATACGCAGTATTTT. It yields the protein CASSREGGTDTQYF. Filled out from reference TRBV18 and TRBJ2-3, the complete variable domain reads NAGVMQNPRHLVRRRGQEARLRCSPMKGHSHVYWYRQLPEEGLKFMVYLQKENIIDESGMPKERFSAEFPKEGPSILRIQQVVRGDSAAYFCASSREGGTDTQYFGPGTRLTVL.